The 15 T cell receptor beta chains given below trace back to one sample, sequenced in a study of technical replicates of blood from several donors. The assay was immunoSEQ multiplex PCR, and TCRdb's table has in-frame clones only and misses some. Of 75,000 to 95,000 clones listed, 89% were seen once; the top ten hold about 0.41%. Sequencing was done on a sample of T cells isolated from PBMCs. The receptors shown here come from a human donor in good health.

This chain links TRBV14 with TRBJ1-4; 9 bases line up with TRBD1. The V gene's germline CDR1 is SGHDN and CDR2 FVKESK. Trimming removed 1 base from V and 5 bases from J; junction bases left unmatched: 2. CDR3 length: 15 residues. The CDR3 nucleotides read TGTGCCAGCAGCCAAGGGGACAGGGTAAATGAAAAACTGTTTTTT. The encoded protein is CASSQGDRVNEKLFF.

This chain links TRBV7-8 with TRBJ1-1; D possibly corresponds to TRBD1 (5 bases). This CDR3 has 13 amino acids. V was clipped by 6 bases and J by 2 bases, with 10 bases between them. Germline V gene lookup returns CDR1 SGHVS and CDR2 FQNEAQ. CDR3 coding DNA: TGTGCCAGCAGGATTAGGGGTAACACTGAAGCTTTCTTT. This gives the protein CASRIRGNTEAFF.

This chain connects TRBV5-1 to TRBJ2-2; tentative D call: TRBD1 (8 bases). V lost 3 bases, J lost 0 bases, and 21 bases lay in between. The CDR3 loop spans 19 amino acids. CDR1 is SGHRS, CDR2 YFSETQ, per germline. This CDR3 reads CASSSNRGSSGANTGELFF. The CDR3 DNA reads TGCGCCAGCAGCTCGAACAGGGGGTCTAGCGGAGCGAACACCGGGGAGCTGTTTTTT.

The rearrangement joins TRBV11-3 to TRBJ2-7; TRBD2 aligns across 10 bases. J gave up 5 bases and V 5 bases, and 6 bases lay outside the gene matches. The CDR3 consists of 14 residues. Germline loops: CDR1 SGHNT, CDR2 YENEEA. The CDR3 DNA reads TGTGCCAGCAGCCTGAGCGGGAGGGCCGACGAGCAGTACTTC. Translating gives CASSLSGRADEQYF.

J is TRBJ1-1 and V is TRBV6-5; D is unresolved. Trimming shortened V by 2 bases and J by 2 bases, and 9 bases separated the two germline ends. CDR1 and CDR2 from the germline V gene are MNHEY and SVGAGI. The CDR3 totals 14 residues. CDR3 in amino acids: CASSYDQSNTEAFF. CDR3 DNA sequence: TGTGCCAGCAGTTACGATCAGTCAAACACTGAAGCTTTCTTT.

This clone was observed a single time. The chain joins TRBV7-9 to TRBJ1-4; D unresolved. V dropped 5 bases and J dropped 4 bases, with 11 bases sitting between them. Per germline, CDR1 SEHNR and CDR2 FQNEAQ (reference sequence). The CDR3 has 14 amino acids. In nucleotides, the CDR3 is TGTGCCAGCAGCGGTGCGGGAAGTAATGAAAAACTGTTTTTT. Its translation: CASSGAGSNEKLFF.

The chain recombines TRBV30 with TRBJ2-7, with a tentative D call TRBD2 (6 bases). The germline gives CDR1 GTSNPN, CDR2 SVGIG (reference sequence). V was pared by 0 bases and J by 3 bases, with 12 bases between. The CDR3 consists of 14 residues. For the CDR3, the DNA is TGTGCCTGGAGTGTGGGAGCGGGCCACTACGAGCAGTACTTC. Translating gives CAWSVGAGHYEQYF.

The CDR3 is CASSEFGSHEQYF. For the CDR3, the DNA is TGTGCCAGCAGCGAGTTCGGTTCCCACGAGCAGTACTTC. The V gene is TRBV9, the J gene TRBJ2-7; D remains unclear. The CDR3 is made up of 13 amino acids. The V end was cut by 3 bases, the J end by 5 bases, with 12 bases between. Looked up from germline, CDR1 is SGDLS and CDR2 is YYNGEE. The complete variable domain, with remaining parts taken from reference TRBV9 and TRBJ2-7, reads DSGVTQTPKHLITATGQRVTLRCSPRSGDLSVYWYQQSLDQGLQFLIQYYNGEERAKGNILERFSAQQFPDLHSELNLSSLELGDSALYFCASSEFGSHEQYFGPGTRLTVT.

V usage is TRBV14 and J usage is TRBJ2-1; the D is unclear. Deletions cut 6 bases from V and 4 bases from J, with 19 bases between. Per the germline V gene, CDR1 is SGHDN and CDR2 is FVKESK. The CDR3 has 16 residues. The CDR3 spells CASSTMVSLGYNEQFF. The CDR3 DNA reads TGTGCCAGCAGTACGATGGTATCCCTCGGGTACAATGAGCAGTTCTTC.

CDR3 sequence reads: CASSQSTLAGVTDTQYF. As DNA, the CDR3 is TGCGCCAGCAGCCAAAGTACACTAGCGGGCGTAACAGATACGCAGTATTTT. This rearrangement joins TRBV4-1 to TRBJ2-3; 9 bases align to TRBD2. Germline lookup yields CDR1 MGHRA and CDR2 YSYEKL. J gave up 3 bases and V 2 bases, and 9 bases lay outside the gene matches. This CDR3 comprises 17 residues.

The rearrangement links TRBV11-2 to TRBJ1-2, with D hard to call. The CDR3 length is 17 residues. Trimming took 0 bases from V and 1 from J, leaving 15 bases between them. The germline V gene encodes CDR1 SGHAT and CDR2 FQNNGV. The CDR3 spells CASSLDRSTVDNYGYTF. CDR3 sequence (DNA): TGTGCCAGCAGCTTAGATCGCTCCACAGTGGATAACTATGGCTACACCTTC. Drawing the rest from reference TRBV11-2 and TRBJ1-2, the complete variable domain is EAGVAQSPRYKIIEKRQSVAFWCNPISGHATLYWYQQILGQGPKLLIQFQNNGVVDDSQLPKDRFSAERLKGVDSTLKIQPAKLEDSAVYLCASSLDRSTVDNYGYTFGSGTRLTVV.

The chain employs TRBV9 and TRBJ1-1; tentative D call: TRBD1 (6 bases). Germline lookup yields CDR1 SGDLS and CDR2 YYNGEE. This CDR3 contains 15 residues. V was pared by 3 bases and J by 1 base, with 13 bases between. The CDR3 DNA follows: TGTGCCAGCAGCGAGTATCCGGGACAGAACACTGAAGCTTTCTTT. This translates into CASSEYPGQNTEAFF.

This clone was recorded only once. Its ends do not fully match the called genes, so a read error is possible. This sequence joins TRBV7-7 and TRBJ1-1, with D unclear. There are 17 residues in the CDR3. The germline gives CDR1 SSHAT, CDR2 FNYEAQ (reference sequence). The CDR3 is CASSLARSGKSDTEAFF. The CDR3 nucleotides are TGTGCTAGCAGCTTAGCCAGGTCCGGCAAGTCTGACACTGAAGCTTTCTTT.

CDR3 in DNA: TGTGCCAGTAGTCCGCCGACAGCTAGCACAGATACGCAGTATTTT. Translating it yields CASSPPTASTDTQYF. The chain joins TRBV19 to TRBJ2-3, with D possibly TRBD1 on 5 matching bases. Germline CDR1 and CDR2: LNHDA and SQIVND (reference sequence). Trimming left V 5 bases short and J 0 bases short, with 12 bases between. The CDR3 length is 15 residues.

V is TRBV6-5 and J is TRBJ2-1, with D possibly being TRBD2 (5 bases). In germline, CDR1 is MNHEY, CDR2 SVGAGI. CDR3 length equals 15 residues. The ends were cut back, 8 bases at V and 7 bases at J, with 21 bases in the middle. This CDR3 is CASGRPAITGNEQFF. As DNA, the CDR3 is TGTGCCAGCGGTCGTCCGGCCATAACGGGGAATGAGCAGTTCTTC.